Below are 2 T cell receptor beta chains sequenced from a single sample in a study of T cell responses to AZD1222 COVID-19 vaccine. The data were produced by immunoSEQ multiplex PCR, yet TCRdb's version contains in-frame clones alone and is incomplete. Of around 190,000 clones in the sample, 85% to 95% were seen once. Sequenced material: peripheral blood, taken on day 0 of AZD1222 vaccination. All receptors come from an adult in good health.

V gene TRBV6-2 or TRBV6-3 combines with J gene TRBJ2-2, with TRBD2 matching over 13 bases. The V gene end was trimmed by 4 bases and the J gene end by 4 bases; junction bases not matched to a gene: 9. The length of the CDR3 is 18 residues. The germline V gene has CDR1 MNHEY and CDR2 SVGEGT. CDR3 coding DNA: TGTGCCAGCAGTTCCCCTGGACTAGCGGGGGTTAGCACCGGGGAGCTGTTTTTT. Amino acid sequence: CASSSPGLAGVSTGELFF.

The CDR3 sequence is CAISEGTGVNQPQHF. The CDR3, as DNA: TGTGCCATCAGTGAGGGGACAGGGGTTAATCAGCCCCAGCATTTT. The V and J genes are TRBV10-3 and TRBJ1-5; 10 positions agree with TRBD1. The CDR3 has 15 amino acids. Germline V gene sequence: CDR1 ENHRY, CDR2 SYGVKD. V shed 2 bases, J shed 4 bases, and the junction held 2 bases outside the gene matches.